This TCR beta chain was observed in a study of control samples from healthy donors and cancer patients. Assay: immunoSEQ multiplex PCR; the TCRdb copy retains only in-frame clones and omits some. The data contain around 68,000 clones, about 83% of them seen just once; the ten biggest clones take up approximately 15%. Material for sequencing was blood. This clonotype was obtained from a man aged 60 to 75 in good health.

The CDR3 loop reads CASKSGARPTDTQYF. In DNA, the CDR3 is TGTGCCAGCAAGTCAGGGGCGCGGCCTACAGATACGCAGTATTTT. This sequence joins TRBV2 and TRBJ2-3; D may be TRBD1 (6 bases). Germline-derived CDR1 and CDR2 are SNHLY and FYNNEI. The CDR3 consists of 15 residues. Trimming cost V 7 bases and J 3 bases, with 17 bases left between them.